This entry is about one TCR beta chain. The antigen is unknown. This sample was included in a study of OX40 agonist ivuxolimab in advanced cancers. Study-level background: People in dose escalation had one of these cancers: hepatocellular carcinoma, melanoma, renal cell or head and neck cancer.

Patients were ruled out by autoimmune disease history or systemic immunosuppression. Baseline was the first blood sampling point, followed by cycle 4 day 1 and cycle 7 day 1. Sequenced by immunoSEQ multiplex PCR; TCRdb stores in-frame clones only, minus some. The table shows approximately 25,000 clones, with 65% to 90% occurring only once. General observations from the study: In the expanded peripheral T cells, antigen specificity was never determined.

Source: CD4+ or CD8+ T cells sorted from blood, taken in a trial of the OX40 agonist ivuxolimab. The receptor's source is an adult with an advanced solid tumor such as melanoma, head and neck, liver or kidney cancer.

CDR3 DNA: TGTGCCAGCAGTCCCAGGGGGGAGAGGAACACTGAAGCTTTCTTT. Protein sequence: CASSPRGERNTEAFF. The genes are TRBV28 and TRBJ1-1; 7 positions agree with TRBD1. This CDR3 region has 15 residues. Germline V lookup: CDR1 MDHEN, CDR2 SYDVKM. Germline trimming cut 5 bases from V and 1 base from J; bases unmatched to any gene: 7.